The 19 T cell receptor beta chains listed next were all sequenced from one sample in a study of identical twins. From the 5' RACE reads, TCRdb called clonotypes with MiXCR, one entry per CDR3 protein. This sample has about 220,000 distinct CDR3 sequences; 5% to 7% occur once, and the top ten carry roughly 14%. The same data also went into a second study, on T cells expressing NK-cell markers.

Sequenced material: CD8+ T cells sorted from blood. Receptor source: a woman younger than 30 in good health.

The table lists this clonotype with a few counts. J is TRBJ2-2 and V is TRBV12-3 or TRBV12-4, with D unresolved. The CDR3 has 12 amino acids. Trimming cost V 3 bases and J 9 bases, with 8 bases left between them. The CDR3: CASSFVGRELFF. CDR3 DNA: TGTGCCAGCAGTTTTGTGGGCCGGGAGCTGTTTTTT.

This clonotype was seen a few times. The CDR3 DNA sequence: TGTGCAGCCAGGGTAGGGACCTACAATGAGCAGTTCTTC. Translation gives CAARVGTYNEQFF. The genes are TRBV6-1 and TRBJ2-1; D may be TRBD1 (5 bases). The germline gives CDR1 MNHNS, CDR2 SASEGT. The CDR3 covers 13 residues.

This clonotype appeared many times. The chain carries TRBV11-2 and TRBJ2-3, with 12 bases lining up with TRBD2. The CDR3 runs to 18 residues. Germline values: CDR1 SGHAT, CDR2 FQNNGV. V was pared by 3 bases and J by 4 bases, with 11 bases of the junction left unmatched. CDR3 bases: TGTGCCAGCAGCTTTAGTAAAATTCTAGCGGGAGGGCCAGATACGCAGTATTTT. It specifies CASSFSKILAGGPDTQYF.

This chain uses TRBV27 with TRBJ2-1, with TRBD1 matching 7 bases. This CDR3 is built from 12 residues. The V and J ends lost 4 bases and 8 bases, in that order; junction bases with no gene match: 2. CDR1 is MNHEY, CDR2 SMNVEV, per germline (reference sequence). In DNA form, the CDR3 reads TGTGCCAGCAGTTACAGGGGCCATGAGCAGTTCTTC. It codes for CASSYRGHEQFF.

This clonotype was seen at least ten times. This chain uses TRBV3-1 with TRBJ1-1; D is unresolved. Trimming pared 8 bases from V and 10 bases from J, leaving 14 bases between. This CDR3 region has 11 residues. The germline CDR1 and CDR2 sequences are LGHDT and YNNKEL (reference sequence). CDR3 nucleotide sequence: TGTGCCAGCGGGGTCGGCCCAATAGCTTTCTTT. Its protein product is CASGVGPIAFF.

This clonotype was detected a few times. The J gene is TRBJ2-2, the V gene TRBV6-1, with D hard to call. The V gene's germline CDR1 is MNHNS and CDR2 SASEGT. The CDR3 totals 17 residues. Trimming took 7 bases from V and 0 from J, leaving 18 bases between them. CDR3 coding DNA: TGTGCCAGCACCCGGGCGCGCCGTGGCGCGAACACCGGGGAGCTGTTTTTT. The encoded protein is CASTRARRGANTGELFF.

This clonotype has more than one count but fewer than ten. This chain connects TRBV12-5 to TRBJ1-1; D ambiguous. Germline CDR1 LGHNT, CDR2 FRNRAP. V was clipped by 3 bases and J by 3 bases, with 8 bases between them. This CDR3 has 13 amino acids. As DNA, the CDR3 is TGTGCTAGTGGTTTTAGCGTTTACACTGAAGCTTTCTTT. It specifies CASGFSVYTEAFF.

This clonotype was counted a few times. Sequence at one end of the junction differs from germline and may be a read error. This chain joins TRBV4-2 and TRBJ2-5; tentative D call: TRBD2 (6 bases). This CDR3 is built from 13 residues. CDR1 is LGHNA and CDR2 is YNFKEQ in the germline V gene. DNA for the CDR3: TGTGCCATCAGCCCCGAAGCGGGAGAGACCCAGTACTTC. This codes for CAISPEAGETQYF.

This clonotype was detected many times. The rearrangement uses TRBV6-5 and TRBJ1-6; 9 bases align to TRBD1. With V trimmed by 2 bases and J by 9 bases, 5 bases remained unmatched. Germline V gene sequence: CDR1 MNHEY, CDR2 SVGAGI. CDR3 length: 15 amino acids. Here the CDR3 reads CASSYRGTGSSPLHF. The DNA for the CDR3 is TGTGCCAGCAGTTACCGCGGGACAGGGAGTTCACCCCTCCACTTT.

The sample holds many counts of this clonotype. The rearrangement joins TRBV20-1 to TRBJ2-7; a weak D match, TRBD2 (5 bases). The ends were cut back, 1 base at V and 5 bases at J, with 9 bases in the middle. The CDR3 is made up of 12 amino acids. Germline assignment: CDR1 DFQATT and CDR2 SNEGSKA (reference sequence). The chain's CDR3 is CSARGEFHEQYF. CDR3 bases: TGCAGTGCTAGAGGGGAGTTCCACGAGCAGTACTTC.

The chain is built from TRBV20-1 and TRBJ2-2; no firm D call. This CDR3 comprises 11 residues. V lost 5 bases and J 3 bases, leaving 4 bases between the germline ends. The germline V gene encodes CDR1 DFQATT and CDR2 SNEGSKA (reference sequence). CDR3 loop: CSAAHTGELFF. The CDR3 DNA sequence: TGCAGTGCTGCGCACACCGGGGAGCTGTTTTTT.

In its sample, this clonotype was seen many times. This chain connects TRBV19 to TRBJ2-7, with D possibly matching TRBD1 (5 bases). This CDR3 is 14 amino acids long. V was pared by 7 bases and J by 0 bases, with 13 bases between. Germline values: CDR1 LNHDA, CDR2 SQIVND (reference sequence). The DNA for the CDR3 is TGTGCCAGTACCCCCGGACACAGCTCCTACGAGCAGTACTTC. Translating it yields CASTPGHSSYEQYF.

The chain combines TRBV10-2 with TRBJ1-1, with TRBD1 as a possible D gene (5 bases). Deletions cut 3 bases from V and 5 bases from J, with 10 bases between. CDR3 length: 13 amino acids. Germline assignment: CDR1 WSHSY and CDR2 SAAADI. In DNA form, the CDR3 reads TGCGCCAGCAGTGATTGGGGGGGGACTGAAGCTTTCTTT. This encodes CASSDWGGTEAFF.

There are a few counts of this clonotype. The CDR3 nucleotides are TGTGCCAGCAGTTACTCGAGCCCCCCAGACAATGAGCAGTTCTTC. Encoded protein: CASSYSSPPDNEQFF. The genes are TRBV6-5 and TRBJ2-1; D remains ambiguous. The germline CDR1 and CDR2 sequences are MNHEY and SVGAGI. Trimming removed 0 bases at V and 5 bases at J, with 11 bases between. The length of the CDR3 is 15 residues.

The chain joins TRBV4-1 to TRBJ1-4; the D gene is possibly TRBD1 (5 bases). This CDR3 has 15 residues. Germline CDR1 MGHRA, CDR2 YSYEKL. V dropped 2 bases and J dropped 3 bases, with 10 bases sitting between them. The CDR3 loop is CASSQSRVANEKLFF. The CDR3 coding sequence is TGCGCCAGCAGCCAAAGCAGGGTCGCTAATGAAAAACTGTTTTTT.

This clonotype occurred a few times. The chain is built from TRBV11-1 and TRBJ2-2; 8 bases map to TRBD2. With 2 bases clipped from V and 2 bases from J, the junction kept 13 bases outside the gene matches. Germline assignment: CDR1 SGHAT and CDR2 FQDESV (reference sequence). The CDR3 contains 19 residues. The CDR3 DNA is TGTGCCAGCAGCTTAAGACGGAGAGGCACTAGCGGAAACACCGGGGAGCTGTTTTTT. Its protein is CASSLRRRGTSGNTGELFF.

There are many counts of this clonotype. The rearrangement links TRBV5-1 to TRBJ1-1; no clear D. V dropped 4 bases and J dropped 0 bases, with 10 bases sitting between them. CDR3 length: 14 amino acids. Germline values: CDR1 SGHRS, CDR2 YFSETQ. The CDR3 DNA is TGCGCCAGCAGCCAATCCGGGGTGAACACTGAAGCTTTCTTT. Protein: CASSQSGVNTEAFF.

This chain joins TRBV20-1 and TRBJ2-1, with TRBD2 matching 11 bases. V lost 3 bases and J lost 9; bases outside the gene matches: 7. From germline, CDR1 is DFQATT and CDR2 SNEGSKA (reference sequence). This CDR3 has 14 residues. CDR3 nucleotides: TGCAGTGCTAGTCATAGCGGGGGGGCTGCTGAGCAGTTCTTC. This codes for CSASHSGGAAEQFF.

The rearrangement uses TRBV27 and TRBJ2-1; D not resolved. This CDR3 is built from 11 residues. Trimming removed 4 bases at V and 9 bases at J, with 7 bases between. Per germline, CDR1 MNHEY and CDR2 SMNVEV (reference sequence). The chain's CDR3 is CASSSVIEQFF. The CDR3 DNA sequence: TGTGCCAGCAGTTCGGTAATTGAGCAGTTCTTC.